Sequencing of this T cell receptor beta chain was carried out in a study of control samples from healthy donors and cancer patients. CDR1 is MGHRA and CDR2 is YSYEKL in the germline V gene. Germline trimming cut 6 bases from V and 0 bases from J; bases unmatched to any gene: 8. The CDR3 totals 17 residues. Only in-frame clones appear in the TCRdb table, and some are missing; sequencing was by immunoSEQ multiplex PCR. The sample has 85,000 to 120,000 clones, 90% to 95% seen once; the top ten hold around 2.3%. The receptor's source is a woman in her late teens or twenties in good health. Material: blood. The rearrangement joins TRBV4-1 to TRBJ2-1; 10 bases agree with TRBD2. The CDR3 bases are TGCGCCAGCAGACTAAGCGGGGGGGCTAGCTCCTACAATGAGCAGTTCTTC. Translation gives CASRLSGGASSYNEQFF.